This T cell receptor beta chain is from a study of T cells after yellow fever vaccination. Production of TCR cDNA was by 5'RACE template switching, which also added a universal primer site and UMIs. TCRdb reprocessed the 5' RACE reads via MiXCR and lists one record per CDR3 protein. The data show fewer than 350,000 distinct CDR3 sequences, with 8.5% to 9% seen just once and about 20% held by the top ten. The CDR3 contains 14 residues. V was pared by 10 bases and J by 1 base, with 14 bases between. From germline, CDR1 is SGHTA and CDR2 FQGNSA. To note about this clonotype: Antigen specificity is unknown.

Findings and caveats of the study: Post-booster repertoires again held most primary-vaccination clones (about 96% CD4, roughly 89% CD8). Abundant contaminating clonotypes from the bulk population could appear in FACS-sorted repertoires.

The sample here was PBMCs, taken on the day of the first yellow fever vaccination. The sequence came from a man in his late teens or twenties who received the YFV17D yellow fever vaccine. The chain uses TRBV7-2 and TRBJ1-3, with D tentatively TRBD1 (6 bases). CDR3 sequence: CANGGPGSGNTIYF. In DNA, the CDR3 is TGTGCCAACGGGGGGCCTGGGTCTGGAAACACCATATATTTT.